These 30 T cell receptor beta chains share one sample of origin, sequenced in a study of early T cells in non-severe SARS-CoV-2 infection. MiXCR was run by TCRdb on the 5' RACE reads, yielding one entry per CDR3 protein. Of around 78,000 distinct CDR3 sequences detected, around 15% appear once; the ten largest clones hold under 4%. The sequencing input was whole blood. Every receptor here comes from an adult who was a healthcare worker with PCR-confirmed SARS-CoV-2 infection or an uninfected control (not recorded which).

V is TRBV28 and J is TRBJ1-2; no clear D. Trimming removed 3 bases at V and 2 bases at J, with 7 bases between. The CDR3 spans 13 residues. Germline values: CDR1 MDHEN, CDR2 SYDVKM. In DNA, the CDR3 is TGTGCCAGCAGTTTTGGGTCCAACTATGGCTACACCTTC. It specifies CASSFGSNYGYTF.

This clonotype was counted a few times. The rearrangement joins TRBV20-1 to TRBJ2-7; D not certain. Germline V gene lookup returns CDR1 DFQATT and CDR2 SNEGSKA (reference sequence). V lost 3 bases and J lost 6, with 12 bases in between. CDR3 length equals 12 residues. The CDR3 spells CSASVGSGEQYF. The DNA for the CDR3 is TGCAGTGCTAGTGTCGGTTCGGGCGAGCAGTACTTC.

The rearrangement uses TRBV14 and TRBJ2-3; no reliable D call. CDR3 length equals 14 residues. The germline CDR1 and CDR2 sequences are SGHDN and FVKESK. Trimming shortened V by 7 bases and J by 2 bases, and 13 bases separated the two germline ends. CDR3 in DNA: TGTGCCAGCACCCCGACGGGCTACACAGATACGCAGTATTTT. It is translated as CASTPTGYTDTQYF.

This clonotype has more than one count but fewer than ten. This chain connects TRBV7-9 to TRBJ2-1; D possibly corresponds to TRBD2 (5 bases). Germline V gene data show CDR1 as SEHNR and CDR2 as FQNEAQ (reference sequence). The ends were cut back, 1 base at V and 6 bases at J, with 10 bases in the middle. There are 14 residues in the CDR3. CDR3 coding DNA: TGTGCCAGCAGCTTAGGGGGAGTGAGCAATGAGCAGTTCTTC. This gives the protein CASSLGGVSNEQFF.

As regards this clonotype: At one end, the junction sequence differs from germline, possibly due to a read error. V gene TRBV11-2 combines with J gene TRBJ2-7, with 13 bases that match TRBD2. From germline, CDR1 is SGHAT and CDR2 FQNNGV. The CDR3 is made up of 15 amino acids. The CDR3 protein is CASSATSGRSSEQYF. In DNA form, the CDR3 reads TGTGCCAGCAGCGCGACTAGCGGGAGGTCCTCCGAGCAGTACTTC.

Ten or more counts support this clonotype. The chain has TRBV5-4 and TRBJ2-1, with 8 bases fitting TRBD2. This CDR3 is 18 amino acids long. The V gene's germline CDR1 is SGHNT and CDR2 YYREEE (reference sequence). Losses at the gene ends were 1 base for V and 0 bases for J; bases not matched to a gene: 9. CDR3 sequence (DNA): TGTGCCAGCAGCTTGAACGGACTAGCCTTAAGCTCCTACAATGAGCAGTTCTTC. Its protein product is CASSLNGLALSSYNEQFF.

This clonotype was observed a few times. The chain combines TRBV10-3 with TRBJ2-1; perhaps TRBD2 as D (5 bases). The CDR3 extends over 13 amino acids. Germline-derived CDR1 and CDR2 are ENHRY and SYGVKD. Trimming pared 7 bases from V and 2 bases from J, leaving 9 bases between. The CDR3 here is CAINAGAYNEQFF. The DNA of the CDR3 is TGTGCCATCAACGCGGGCGCCTACAATGAGCAGTTCTTC.

The rearrangement links TRBV7-2 to TRBJ2-7; D unclear. CDR3 size: 11 residues. V lost 4 bases to trimming and J lost 5 bases, with 6 bases between them. Per the germline V gene, CDR1 is SGHTA and CDR2 is FQGNSA. The CDR3 here is CASSSLHEQYF. CDR3 nucleotide sequence: TGTGCCAGCAGCTCCCTCCACGAGCAGTACTTC.

Ten or more counts support this clonotype. The J gene is TRBJ2-1, the V gene TRBV19; TRBD1 agrees at 7 bases. Germline loops: CDR1 LNHDA, CDR2 SQIVND (reference sequence). With 7 bases clipped from V and 3 bases from J, the junction kept 12 bases outside the gene matches. CDR3 length: 16 residues. CDR3 region: CASIGRGSQNYNEQFF. CDR3 nucleotide sequence: TGTGCCAGTATTGGCAGGGGGTCGCAGAACTACAATGAGCAGTTCTTC.

The table lists this clonotype with a few counts. The chain has TRBV10-2 and TRBJ2-5, with D perhaps TRBD2 (6 bases). The V gene lost 10 bases and the J gene lost 2 bases, with 20 bases spanning the gap. The CDR3 has 15 amino acids. Germline V gene lookup returns CDR1 WSHSY and CDR2 SAAADI. The CDR3 coding sequence is TGCGCCACCTCAGGGCGGGGAGAACGGCAAGAGACCCAGTACTTC. Its translation is CATSGRGERQETQYF.

A few counts support this clonotype. The J gene is TRBJ2-1, the V gene TRBV29-1, with 11 bases aligning to TRBD2. Losses at the gene ends were 7 bases for V and 5 bases for J; bases not matched to a gene: 7. Germline CDR1 SQVTM, CDR2 ANQGSEA. The CDR3 is 14 residues long. The CDR3 nucleotides read TGCAGCGGGATGGGACTAGCGGAGAACAATGAGCAGTTCTTC. Amino acids: CSGMGLAENNEQFF.

Ten or more counts support this clonotype. CDR3 coding DNA: TGTGCCAGTAGAGGGGCAGGGTCGAGCTACGATGGCTACACCTTC. Its translation is CASRGAGSSYDGYTF. J is TRBJ1-2 and V is TRBV19, with D possibly TRBD1 on 5 matching bases. The CDR3 is made up of 15 amino acids. Germline values: CDR1 LNHDA, CDR2 SQIVND (reference sequence). The ends were cut back, 6 bases at V and 6 bases at J, with 20 bases in the middle.

A word on this clonotype: Its ends do not fully match the called genes, so a read error is possible. The V call is TRBV11-2, the J call TRBJ1-2; TRBD1 might be the D (5 bases). There are 15 residues in the CDR3. The germline V gene encodes CDR1 SGHAT and CDR2 FQNNGV. CDR3 amino acids: CASSLLRVNSVGLHF. CDR3 DNA: TGTGCCAGCAGCTTACTCAGGGTTAACTCCGTCGGCCTCCACTTC.

This sequence joins TRBV5-5 and TRBJ2-5; D uncertain. Germline V CDR1 and CDR2: SGHKS, YYEKEE (reference sequence). The CDR3 runs 16 residues. Deletions cut 2 bases from V and 1 base from J, with 15 bases between. CDR3 region: CASSFGLLGSQETQYF. In DNA form, the CDR3 reads TGTGCCAGCAGCTTCGGCTTACTCGGTTCCCAAGAGACCCAGTACTTC.

V and J are TRBV2 and TRBJ2-7; D unresolved. Germline loops: CDR1 SNHLY, CDR2 FYNNEI. This CDR3 comprises 13 residues. With 4 bases removed from V and 5 bases from J, the gap between germline ends came to 12 bases. CDR3 DNA sequence: TGTGCCAGCAGTGTGCACAAACCCGACGAGCAGTACTTC. It specifies CASSVHKPDEQYF.

This sequence joins TRBV11-3 and TRBJ2-1, with 12 bases aligning to TRBD2. Germline V gives CDR1 SGHNT, CDR2 YENEEA. The CDR3 extends over 16 amino acids. Germline trimming cut 6 bases from V and 7 bases from J; bases unmatched to any gene: 10. CDR3 nucleotides: TGTGCCAGCAGGTCCCAACTAGCGGGAGGCGGTAATGAGCAGTTCTTC. Amino acid sequence: CASRSQLAGGGNEQFF.

There are many counts of this clonotype. The chain joins TRBV2 to TRBJ2-2; D is undetermined. The CDR3 is made up of 14 amino acids. Trimming cost V 6 bases and J 0 bases, with 8 bases left between them. Germline lookup yields CDR1 SNHLY and CDR2 FYNNEI. CDR3 amino acids: CASSTIANTGELFF. The DNA for the CDR3 is TGTGCCAGCAGCACAATTGCGAACACCGGGGAGCTGTTTTTT.

This clonotype turned up a few times. The gene calls are TRBV28 and TRBJ2-2; 12 bases line up with TRBD2. Unmatched junction bases numbered 2, after V lost 5 bases and J lost 7 bases. There are 14 residues in the CDR3. In germline, CDR1 is MDHEN, CDR2 SYDVKM. The CDR3 sequence is CASSTSGRIGELFF. CDR3 DNA sequence: TGTGCCAGCAGTACTAGCGGGAGGATCGGGGAGCTGTTTTTT.

The gene calls are TRBV5-1 and TRBJ2-5; weak D call: TRBD1 (6 bases). The V end was cut by 7 bases, the J end by 5 bases, with 18 bases between. Germline CDR1 is SGHRS and CDR2 is YFSETQ. The CDR3 consists of 14 residues. The CDR3 coding sequence is TGCGCCAGCTCACGCCCACAGGGCCTCGAGACCCAGTACTTC. Translated: CASSRPQGLETQYF. Complete variable domain (other parts from reference TRBV5-1 and TRBJ2-5): KAGVTQTPRYLIKTRGQQVTLSCSPISGHRSVSWYQQTPGQGLQFLFEYFSETQRNKGNFPGRFSGRQFSNSRSEMNVSTLELGDSALYLCASSRPQGLETQYFGPGTRLLVL.

This clonotype was recorded a few times. J is TRBJ2-3 and V is TRBV29-1; D is perhaps TRBD1 (5 bases). The germline V gene has CDR1 SQVTM and CDR2 ANQGSEA. V was shortened by 4 bases and J by 2 bases, with 13 bases between the two germline ends. The CDR3 is 14 residues long. CDR3 in DNA: TGCAGCGTTGTTAAGGGGAAGTCCACAGATACGCAGTATTTT. Residues: CSVVKGKSTDTQYF.

The chain couples TRBV6-4 to TRBJ2-3, with 7 bases lining up with TRBD2. The V and J ends lost 1 base and 1 base, in that order; junction bases with no gene match: 2. Germline V gene data show CDR1 as MRHNA and CDR2 as SNTAGT. The CDR3 totals 15 residues. The CDR3 loop reads CASSDLAGGTDTQYF. As DNA, the CDR3 is TGTGCCAGCAGTGACTTGGCGGGGGGCACAGATACGCAGTATTTT.

CDR3 nucleotides: TGTGCCAGTAGTATCCTCAAACAGGCGAGAGAACATAATTCACCCCTCCACTTT. This translates into CASSILKQAREHNSPLHF. This chain links TRBV19 with TRBJ1-6; TRBD1 might be the D (5 bases). The CDR3 is made up of 18 amino acids. V gave up 3 bases and J gave up 5 bases, with 20 bases separating them. Germline V gives CDR1 LNHDA, CDR2 SQIVND (reference sequence). The variable domain in full, completed from reference TRBV19 and TRBJ1-6, reads DGGITQSPKYLFRKEGQNVTLSCEQNLNHDAMYWYRQDPGQGLRLIYYSQIVNDFQKGDIAEGYSVSREKKESFPLTVTSAQKNPTAFYLCASSILKQAREHNSPLHFGNGTRLTVT.

The genes are TRBV27 and TRBJ1-1, with D unclear. The CDR3 spans 13 residues. CDR1 and CDR2 (germline): MNHEY, SMNVEV (reference sequence). With 3 bases removed from V and 4 bases from J, the gap between germline ends came to 9 bases. CDR3 amino acids: CASSFVGSTEAFF. As DNA, the CDR3 is TGTGCCAGCAGTTTTGTGGGCAGCACTGAAGCTTTCTTT.

V is TRBV11-2 and J is TRBJ1-5; D gene uncertain. V lost 1 base to trimming and J lost 7 bases, with 11 bases between them. Germline lookup yields CDR1 SGHAT and CDR2 FQNNGV. The CDR3 has 14 residues. The CDR3, as DNA: TGTGCCAGCAGCTTAGTTTCGGCATCCCAGCCCCAGCATTTT. Translating it yields CASSLVSASQPQHF.

The chain uses TRBV27 and TRBJ2-7; no clear D gene. Trimming stripped 3 bases from V and 5 bases from J, with 11 bases between. The CDR3 runs to 13 residues. The V gene's germline CDR1 is MNHEY and CDR2 SMNVEV (reference sequence). CDR3 nucleotide sequence: TGTGCCAGCAGTTTGTCAGAAGCGCACGAGCAGTACTTC. Encoded protein: CASSLSEAHEQYF.

This clonotype was picked up many times. This sequence joins TRBV5-1 and TRBJ2-3; no definite D call. The CDR3 runs 12 residues. The germline V gene encodes CDR1 SGHRS and CDR2 YFSETQ. V was trimmed by 0 bases and J by 6 bases, leaving 5 bases between them. Here the CDR3 DNA reads TGCGCCAGCAGCTTGGGGGTGGATACGCAGTATTTT. As protein: CASSLGVDTQYF.

This clonotype was recorded a few times. The chain employs TRBV6-6 and TRBJ2-7; D possibly uses TRBD1 or TRBD2 (5 bases each). V was pared by 6 bases and J by 6 bases, with 18 bases between. The CDR3 is made up of 14 amino acids. Germline assignment: CDR1 MNHNY and CDR2 SVGAGI (reference sequence). DNA for the CDR3: TGTGCCAGCAGGGGGCGGGCCCTATTTTTCGAGCAGTACTTC. Translated, it gives CASRGRALFFEQYF.

The chain uses TRBV15 and TRBJ2-4, with D possibly being TRBD1 (6 bases). Trimming took off 9 bases at V and 8 bases at J, with 17 bases between the two ends. Germline V gene lookup returns CDR1 LNHNV and CDR2 YYDKDF (reference sequence). The length of the CDR3 is 13 residues. The DNA of the CDR3 is TGTGCCACATGGGGTCTTTCAGGGGACATTCAGTACTTC. Translated: CATWGLSGDIQYF.

The chain links TRBV18 to TRBJ2-5, with D unclear. This CDR3 has 13 residues. Trimming took 6 bases from V and 2 from J, leaving 10 bases between them. The germline V gene has CDR1 KGHSH and CDR2 LQKENI. CDR3 sequence: CASSLNFQETQYF. The CDR3 bases are TGTGCCAGCTCCTTAAACTTTCAAGAGACCCAGTACTTC.

In its sample, this clonotype was seen a few times. The chain recombines TRBV19 with TRBJ1-2; the D gene is possibly TRBD1 (6 bases). Germline assignment: CDR1 LNHDA and CDR2 SQIVND (reference sequence). The CDR3 has 13 amino acids. Trimming took off 3 bases at V and 6 bases at J, with 11 bases between the two ends. The DNA for the CDR3 is TGTGCCAGTAGTATTTGGGGGGGCGATGGCTACACCTTC. Encoded protein: CASSIWGGDGYTF.